A selection of T cell receptor beta chains follows, all from one sample in a study of blood T cell repertoires in COVID-19. The protocol was immunoSEQ multiplex PCR, while the TCRdb copy is restricted to in-frame clones and leaves out a portion. The sample lists approximately 180,000 clones; around four fifths were seen once. Sequencing was performed on PBMCs or T cells enriched from blood (not recorded which). The receptors come from a woman in her forties or fifties who had recovered from COVID-19. Both conserved end residues are part of each CDR3. The order of the fields is CDR3 protein, V gene, J gene.

CDR3aa: CASASGGGRAFDTQYF
v_gene: TRBV27
j_gene: TRBJ2-3

CDR3aa: CASSEGTRVGQFF
v_gene: TRBV9
j_gene: TRBJ2-1

CDR3aa: CASSSPSMAGVTDTQYF
v_gene: TRBV28
j_gene: TRBJ2-3

CDR3aa: CASSLTHGQGFTYEQYF
v_gene: TRBV7-2
j_gene: TRBJ2-7

CDR3aa: CASSAGTGGRETQYF
v_gene: TRBV27
j_gene: TRBJ2-5

CDR3aa: CVSRARENTEAFF
v_gene: TRBV27
j_gene: TRBJ1-1

CDR3aa: CASSLMRSGRANEQFF
v_gene: TRBV7-3
j_gene: TRBJ2-1

CDR3aa: CASSTSGVPGSYNEQFF
v_gene: TRBV21-1
j_gene: TRBJ2-1

CDR3aa: CASSLTPTSGSPLHF
v_gene: TRBV5-1
j_gene: TRBJ1-6

CDR3aa: CASSPGLAGGPTLDTQYF
v_gene: TRBV18
j_gene: TRBJ2-3

CDR3aa: CASSLAGGASYEQYF
v_gene: TRBV7-2
j_gene: TRBJ2-7

CDR3aa: CATSSLGGIEAFF
v_gene: TRBV15
j_gene: TRBJ1-1

CDR3aa: CASSFPDRVNQPQHF
v_gene: TRBV19
j_gene: TRBJ1-5

CDR3aa: CASSPGQAHQPQHF
v_gene: TRBV19
j_gene: TRBJ1-5

CDR3aa: CASSRRTASLNTQYF
v_gene: TRBV5-6
j_gene: TRBJ2-3

CDR3aa: CASSLTPSGRAYNEQFF
v_gene: TRBV11-2
j_gene: TRBJ2-1

CDR3aa: CASSPGRGVGAPLHF
v_gene: TRBV18
j_gene: TRBJ1-6

CDR3aa: CASSLGQGMGEQYF
v_gene: TRBV5-4
j_gene: TRBJ2-7

CDR3aa: CASSLLPNPGTGGYEQYF
v_gene: TRBV7-3
j_gene: TRBJ2-7

CDR3aa: CATSDFTGTRETQYF
v_gene: TRBV24-1
j_gene: TRBJ2-5

CDR3aa: CASSRGQGVSDTQYF
v_gene: TRBV7-9
j_gene: TRBJ2-3

CDR3aa: CASSIPGTGFHNEQFF
v_gene: TRBV25-1
j_gene: TRBJ2-1

CDR3aa: CASSQDADGRPQHF
v_gene: TRBV4-2
j_gene: TRBJ1-5

CDR3aa: CASRRTGFHEQFF
v_gene: TRBV5-4
j_gene: TRBJ2-1

CDR3aa: CASSLDRRKNGYTF
v_gene: TRBV5-1
j_gene: TRBJ1-2

CDR3aa: CASSQAPRVTDYYSPLHF
v_gene: TRBV4-1
j_gene: TRBJ1-6

CDR3aa: CASSPIESRNYGYTF
v_gene: TRBV18
j_gene: TRBJ1-2

CDR3aa: CASSQEGLPGLAGAPPHEQYF
v_gene: TRBV3-1/TRBV3-2
j_gene: TRBJ2-7

CDR3aa: CASSIGTSGDTQYF
v_gene: TRBV5-1
j_gene: TRBJ2-3

CDR3aa: CASSQDRGRGGEWETQYF
v_gene: TRBV4-2
j_gene: TRBJ2-5

CDR3aa: CATSRDGGKTYGYTF
v_gene: TRBV15
j_gene: TRBJ1-2

CDR3aa: CASSGVFSGYNEQFF
v_gene: TRBV7-2
j_gene: TRBJ2-1

CDR3aa: CASSTYRGLFF
v_gene: TRBV2
j_gene: TRBJ1-4

CDR3aa: CASSQGLAVSSYNEQFF
v_gene: TRBV4-1
j_gene: TRBJ2-1

CDR3aa: CASSPREDTEAFF
v_gene: TRBV18
j_gene: TRBJ1-1

CDR3aa: CASQTAGASYNEQFF
v_gene: TRBV5-1
j_gene: TRBJ2-1

CDR3aa: CASSPDRGISEQYF
v_gene: TRBV18
j_gene: TRBJ2-7

CDR3aa: CASSFNQGALGSGANVLTF
v_gene: TRBV28
j_gene: TRBJ2-6

CDR3aa: CASSPRTSGSASYEQYF
v_gene: TRBV27
j_gene: TRBJ2-7

CDR3aa: CASSILLTSGKVEQFF
v_gene: TRBV19
j_gene: TRBJ2-1

CDR3aa: CASSSFGGLGGPTDTQYF
v_gene: TRBV27
j_gene: TRBJ2-3

CDR3aa: CASKTGVSYNEQFF
v_gene: TRBV11-2
j_gene: TRBJ2-1

CDR3aa: CASSVDDSGRYYEQYF
v_gene: TRBV9
j_gene: TRBJ2-7

CDR3aa: CASSAGGHSTYEQYF
v_gene: TRBV11-3
j_gene: TRBJ2-7

CDR3aa: CAWRGQATNEQFF
v_gene: TRBV30
j_gene: TRBJ2-1

CDR3aa: CASSFTGIHGYTF
v_gene: TRBV6-2/TRBV6-3
j_gene: TRBJ1-2

CDR3aa: CASSGGEGSSYNSPLHF
v_gene: TRBV11-2
j_gene: TRBJ1-6

CDR3aa: CASSNGLAGSDTQYF
v_gene: TRBV11-1
j_gene: TRBJ2-3

CDR3aa: CASIRELQSTDTQYF
v_gene: TRBV2
j_gene: TRBJ2-3

CDR3aa: CASKDTFYNEQFF
v_gene: TRBV28
j_gene: TRBJ2-1

CDR3aa: CASMSSATYEQYF
v_gene: TRBV2
j_gene: TRBJ2-7

CDR3aa: CSVEDQGRGYEQYF
v_gene: TRBV29-1
j_gene: TRBJ2-7

CDR3aa: CASSTNRGPPMEQYF
v_gene: TRBV28
j_gene: TRBJ2-7

CDR3aa: CASSEGRLVSSYNEQFF
v_gene: TRBV6-1
j_gene: TRBJ2-1

CDR3aa: CAWSPPYRGYSGNTIYF
v_gene: TRBV30
j_gene: TRBJ1-3